Following are 9 T cell receptor beta chains from one sample sequenced in a study of spatial heterogeneity in lung cancer. Described time point: sample taken at primary tumor resection. Whole RNA obtained from tumor, nontumor lung or frozen PBMC underwent sequencing without sorting. TCRdb re-called the 5' RACE reads with MiXCR, one entry per CDR3 protein. The sample has 50,000 or so distinct CDR3 sequences, less than 9% seen once; the top ten hold about 13%. Sequenced here: PBMCs, sampled at surgery. These receptors were taken from a female donor with early-stage non-small cell lung cancer.

This clonotype was detected a few times. V is TRBV19 and J is TRBJ2-6, with unresolved D. Germline V gene data show CDR1 as LNHDA and CDR2 as SQIVND (reference sequence). This CDR3 is built from 14 residues. The V gene lost 5 bases and the J gene lost 2 bases, with 7 bases spanning the gap. DNA of the CDR3: TGTGCCAGTAGTCGACGGGCTGGGGCCAACGTCCTGACTTTC. Protein product: CASSRRAGANVLTF.

The V gene is TRBV6-2 or TRBV6-3, the J gene TRBJ2-7; no reliable D call. The CDR3 spans 13 residues. Germline loops: CDR1 MNHEY, CDR2 SVGEGT. The V gene lost 6 bases and the J gene lost 2 bases, with 11 bases spanning the gap. CDR3 nucleotide sequence: TGTGCCAGCAGCGACCCTTTTACCTACGAGCAGTACTTC. Its translation is CASSDPFTYEQYF.

V and J are TRBV10-2 and TRBJ2-7; either TRBD1 or TRBD2 may supply D (5 bases each). The CDR3 runs to 14 residues. Germline CDR1 WSHSY, CDR2 SAAADI. V was trimmed by 5 bases and J by 2 bases, leaving 13 bases between them. The CDR3 reads CASSHTSGPYEQYF. CDR3 nucleotide sequence: TGCGCCAGCAGTCACACTTCGGGGCCCTACGAGCAGTACTTC.

The J gene is TRBJ1-4, the V gene TRBV28; a possible D gene is TRBD1 (6 bases). Germline lookup yields CDR1 MDHEN and CDR2 SYDVKM. The CDR3 consists of 15 residues. The V end was cut by 5 bases, the J end by 3 bases, with 13 bases between. This chain's CDR3 is CASSPLGAPNEKLFF. The DNA of the CDR3 is TGTGCCAGCAGTCCCTTGGGGGCCCCTAATGAAAAACTGTTTTTT. Full variable domain (rest looked up from reference TRBV28 and TRBJ1-4): DVKVTQSSRYLVKRTGEKVFLECVQDMDHENMFWYRQDPGLGLRLIYFSYDVKMKEKGDIPEGYSVSREKKERFSLILESASTNQTSMYLCASSPLGAPNEKLFFGSGTQLSVL.

This clonotype was seen a few times. The V gene is TRBV28, the J gene TRBJ2-7, with D hard to call. This CDR3 has 14 residues. The germline CDR1 and CDR2 sequences are MDHEN and SYDVKM. V lost 7 bases and J 0 bases, leaving 13 bases between the germline ends. The CDR3 reads CASNEEASSYEQYF. The CDR3 DNA reads as TGTGCCAGCAATGAGGAAGCGAGCTCCTACGAGCAGTACTTC.

CDR3 in DNA: TGTGCCGCCTGCGCTAGCCCCCCAGATACGCAGTATTTT. Translating it yields CAACASPPDTQYF. J is TRBJ2-3 and V is TRBV10-3, with a weak D call TRBD2 (5 bases). Germline V CDR1 and CDR2: ENHRY, SYGVKD. This CDR3 comprises 13 residues. Trimming pared 11 bases from V and 4 bases from J, leaving 16 bases between.

This clonotype was detected only a few times. The rearrangement joins TRBV12-3 or TRBV12-4 to TRBJ1-1; the D is unclear. Trimming shortened V by 3 bases and J by 0 bases, and 5 bases separated the two germline ends. The CDR3 loop spans 13 amino acids. The CDR3 sequence: CASSFVVNTEAFF. The CDR3 DNA follows: TGTGCCAGCAGTTTTGTGGTGAACACTGAAGCTTTCTTT.

This clonotype has at least ten counts. The chain employs TRBV30 and TRBJ1-2; no definite D call. CDR1 GTSNPN and CDR2 SVGIG come from the germline V gene (reference sequence). Trimming took off 0 bases at V and 0 bases at J, with 8 bases between the two ends. The CDR3 has 14 amino acids. CDR3 nucleotides: TGTGCCTGGAGTGTATTCAGGACTAACTATGGCTACACCTTC. Protein product: CAWSVFRTNYGYTF.

This clonotype occurred a few times. The CDR3 here is CASSPGGGDTPTQYF. In DNA, the CDR3 is TGCGCCAGCAGCCCTGGTGGGGGCGATACCCCTACGCAGTATTTT. This sequence joins TRBV5-1 and TRBJ2-3, with D perhaps matching TRBD1 (6 bases). Trimming removed 4 bases from V and 8 bases from J, with 20 bases in between. Germline CDR1 and CDR2: SGHRS and YFSETQ. The CDR3 has 15 amino acids.